This T cell receptor beta chain was profiled in a study of blood T cell repertoires in COVID-19. Turning to the study itself: Acute-phase and convalescent COVID-19 samples originated in the United States, Italy and Spain. Sources were T cells, B-cell-depleted T cells, or PBMCs; the material itself was cDNA or gDNA.

In the authors' workflow: Nucleated cell number was recorded as an estimate derived from reference gene primer amplification. Sequencing was performed with immunoSEQ multiplex PCR; in TCRdb, only in-frame clones are kept and a portion is missing. For V, J and clone size, that table is used; D and trimming come from the DNA. The table includes over 20,000 clones, more than 70% detected once. The length of the CDR3 is 15 residues. The V segment lost 5 bases and the J segment 6 bases; nucleotides outside the gene matches: 10. Per the germline V gene, CDR1 is PRHDT and CDR2 is FYEKMQ (reference sequence).

V gene TRBV13 combines with J gene TRBJ2-1; the match to TRBD1 covers 7 bases. The TCR sequence derives from a human donor in a cohort sampled during active COVID-19. The specimen sequenced was peripheral blood. CDR3: CASSEQGSGGNEQFF. The CDR3 DNA reads as TGTGCCAGCAGCGAACAGGGTTCAGGGGGCAATGAGCAGTTCTTC.